The clone carrying this T cell receptor (beta chain) has only a few counts. Its specificity is unknown. This sample is part of a study of T cell repertoires in cytomegalovirus infection. Looking at the study overall: It was recently identified HLA-C-restricted and well-studied HLA-B-restricted CMV epitopes that the study used. Public signatures in TCR beta pointed to CMV infection and matching HLA type.

Each CDR3 protein gets one entry after TCRdb re-called the reads with MiXCR. This table has about 890,000 distinct CDR3 sequences, approximately 30% appearing once. The V gene lost 2 bases and the J gene lost 4 bases, with 17 bases spanning the gap. Per germline, CDR1 SGHVS and CDR2 FNYEAQ. The CDR3 consists of 16 residues. Study-level results: HLA-C-restricted CMV clonotypes gave the most frequent clonotype in two of eight donors. Summed frequency of shared TCR beta families picked out CMV carriers who also had the relevant HLA.

The material was cultured CD8+ T cells from PBMCs, obtained from culture after CMV antigen stimulation. The chain joins TRBV7-6 to TRBJ1-2; a weak D match, TRBD1 (5 bases). The clonotype comes from a human donor in good health (CMV status not recorded). Some clones in this sample may be carry-over from other donors' samples. The CDR3 region is CASSLSRDGTSYGYTF. DNA of the CDR3: TGTGCCAGCAGCTTATCCCGGGACGGAACCTCCTATGGCTACACCTTC.